This TCR beta chain is from a study of monozygotic twins with inflammatory bowel disease. The CDR3 contains 16 residues. CDR1 is SGHAT and CDR2 is FQNNGV in the germline V gene. cDNA for TCRalpha and TCRbeta was amplified by nested PCRs of roughly 15 then 9 cycles. TCRdb reanalyzed the 5' RACE reads and collapses them to one entry per CDR3 protein, without DNA. The sample table includes nearly 450,000 distinct CDR3 sequences. What was sequenced was blood. This rearrangement joins TRBV11-2 to TRBJ2-4; without DNA, the TCRdb call of TRBD1 cannot be checked. This clonotype was obtained from a human donor with ulcerative colitis or Crohn's disease, or a healthy co-twin of an affected twin (not recorded which). Here the CDR3 reads CASSYPGEMGKNIQYF. Supplemented by reference TRBV11-2 and TRBJ2-4, the full variable domain reads EAGVAQSPRYKIIEKRQSVAFWCNPISGHATLYWYQQILGQGPKLLIQFQNNGVVDDSQLPKDRFSAERLKGVDSTLKIQPAKLEDSAVYLCASSYPGEMGKNIQYFGAGTRLSVL.